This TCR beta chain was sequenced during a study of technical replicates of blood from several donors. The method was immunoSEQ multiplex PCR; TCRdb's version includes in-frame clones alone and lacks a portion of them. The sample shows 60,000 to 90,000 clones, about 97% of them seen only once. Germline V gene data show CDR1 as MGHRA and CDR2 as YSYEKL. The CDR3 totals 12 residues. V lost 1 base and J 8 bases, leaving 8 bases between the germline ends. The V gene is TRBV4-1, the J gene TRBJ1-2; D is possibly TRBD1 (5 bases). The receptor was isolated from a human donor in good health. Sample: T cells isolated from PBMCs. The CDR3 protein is CASSQARVGYTF. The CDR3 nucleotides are TGCGCCAGCAGCCAAGCCAGGGTAGGCTACACCTTC.